This T cell receptor beta chain was sequenced for a study of shared clonotypes between healthy human individuals. Findings and caveats of the study: Rarefaction revealed incomplete sorted-subset sequencing despite large depth.

Free of recent acute infections or vaccinations, the donors were healthy HIV-negative adults. V was shortened by 7 bases and J by 9 bases, with 19 bases between the two germline ends. The V gene's germline CDR1 is SGHTA and CDR2 FQGNSA. This CDR3 has 13 amino acids. Assay: immunoSEQ multiplex PCR; the TCRdb copy retains only in-frame clones and omits some. The sample lists 2 million or so clones, roughly 94% occurring once. Turning to this clone: The antigen is unknown.

The chain is built from TRBV7-2 and TRBJ2-7; a weak D match, TRBD2 (5 bases). The sample comprised naive CD4+ T cells sorted from blood. The subset denotes: CD45RA+ positively selected. The source is a man younger than 30 in good health. The CDR3 coding sequence is TGTGCCAGCACCCCCTCGGGGTCCGCCGGGCAGTACTTC. It codes for CASTPSGSAGQYF.